Listed below are T cell receptor beta chains from one sample, sequenced in a study of T-cell reconstitution after alpha-beta-depleted transplantation in children. TCRdb used MiXCR to reprocess the PCR reads, holding one entry per CDR3 protein. The profile shows hundreds of thousands of distinct CDR3 sequences, 10% to 13% of them singletons. The sequencing used PBMCs from the stem cell graft donor, collected from the stem cell graft. The receptors originated from a human donor who donated a stem cell graft to a child with acute myeloid leukemia. Each CDR3 is given with its conserved first and last residue. The D gene is left open where the match is weak. The size field is filled for only some rows; it gives once, few, many or a size class.

few	NA	TRBJ2-7	TRBV6-2/TRBV6-3	TGTGCCAGCAGGAGGGCAGGTCGGGTCCACGAGCAGTACTTC	CASRRAGRVHEQYF
few	NA	TRBJ1-1	TRBV12-5	TGTGCTAGTGGTCCCGGGTTAACAACTGAAGCTTTCTTT	CASGPGLTTEAFF
few	TRBD2	TRBJ2-7	TRBV5-1	TGCGCCAGCAGCTTGGGAGTCGGGGCTAGCGGGGCCTACGAGCAGTACTTC	CASSLGVGASGAYEQYF
many	NA	TRBJ2-3	TRBV28	TGTGCCAGCAGTTCGGACTCGCCAGATACGCAGTATTTT	CASSSDSPDTQYF
many	TRBD1	TRBJ1-2	TRBV12-3/TRBV12-4	TGTGCCAGCAGCTTCGGGACAGGGCAAGGCTACACCTTC	CASSFGTGQGYTF
few	TRBD1	TRBJ2-7	TRBV6-5	TGTGCCAGCAGTTACTCCGACAGGGGTTCCTACGAGCAGTACTTC	CASSYSDRGSYEQYF
few	NA	TRBJ2-3	TRBV29-1	TGCAGCGTCTTCTTTGTGGGGGGAACCACAGATACGCAGTATTTT	CSVFFVGGTTDTQYF
NA	NA	TRBJ2-7	TRBV20-1	TGCAGTGCTAGAGTTGAACTGGCCCCAGCATACGAGCAGTACTTC	CSARVELAPAYEQYF
few	NA	TRBJ1-2	TRBV3-1	TGTGCCAGCAGCCAAGATAGGGCAGGAGATCGGAGTGGCTACACCTTC	CASSQDRAGDRSGYTF
NA	TRBD2	TRBJ2-2	TRBV7-2	TGTGCCAGCAGCCTGCAACTAGCGACGAACACCGGGGAGCTGTTTTTT	CASSLQLATNTGELFF
many	NA	TRBJ1-1	TRBV11-2	TGTGCCAGCAGCTTAATGAGAGGGGAGGCTTTCTTT	CASSLMRGEAFF
NA	TRBD2	TRBJ2-3	TRBV12-3/TRBV12-4	TGTGCCAGCAGTGCCTGGGGGGGGAGGGCCGTGGATACGCAGTATTTT	CASSAWGGRAVDTQYF
NA	NA	TRBJ2-7	TRBV10-3	TGTGCCATCAGTGGGGTTGAGTTTTCCGAGCAGTACTTC	CAISGVEFSEQYF
NA	NA	TRBJ1-5	TRBV28	TGTGCCAGCAGTATTCATCAGCCCCAGCATTTT	CASSIHQPQHF
NA	NA	TRBJ2-7	TRBV5-1	TGCGCCAGCAGCTTGGTCTTGGGCCAGGGCTCCGAGCAGTACTTC	CASSLVLGQGSEQYF
few	NA	TRBJ2-3	TRBV14	TGTGCCAGCAGCCAAATCGGTGGGTCTAGCACAGATACGCAGTATTTT	CASSQIGGSSTDTQYF
many	TRBD2	TRBJ2-1	TRBV29-1	TGCAGCGTTCAGCGGGGGTACAATGAGCAGTTCTTC	CSVQRGYNEQFF
many	TRBD2	TRBJ2-1	TRBV5-6	TGTGCCAGCAGCTTACTAGCGGGAGCCCCTTCCTCCTACAATGAGCAGTTCTTC	CASSLLAGAPSSYNEQFF
few	TRBD2	TRBJ2-7	TRBV20-1	TGCAGTGCGAGCGGGACTCTGACCTACGAGCAGTACTTC	CSASGTLTYEQYF
few	NA	TRBJ2-4	TRBV29-1	TGCAGCGTTGCCGAGGGGGGGAACATTCAGTACTTC	CSVAEGGNIQYF
NA	TRBD2	TRBJ2-4	TRBV2	TGTGCCAGCAGTGAAGCGCTTCGACTAGCGGGAGACAACATTCAGTACTTC	CASSEALRLAGDNIQYF
NA	NA	TRBJ2-7	TRBV20-1	TGCAGTGCCGCCAGGGACCCCCCGACCTACGAGCAGTACTTC	CSAARDPPTYEQYF
many	NA	TRBJ2-7	TRBV24-1	TGTGCCACCAGTGATTTGGGACAGTGGCAGTACTTC	CATSDLGQWQYF
NA	NA	TRBJ2-1	TRBV3-1	TGTGCCACCAGCCAAGAGGGGGGCCAGGGGCTTTGGAATGAGCAGTTCTTC	CATSQEGGQGLWNEQFF
few	NA	TRBJ1-3	TRBV5-1	TGCGCCAGCAGGGAACAGGGTAATGGAAACACCATATATTTT	CASREQGNGNTIYF
NA	NA	TRBJ2-2	TRBV3-1	TGTGCCAGCAGCCAACCAGGGGGGGGGGAGCTGTTTTTT	CASSQPGGGELFF
few	NA	TRBJ2-4	TRBV29-1	TGCAGCGCCTCCATAGGGGAAAACATTCAGTACTTC	CSASIGENIQYF
few	NA	TRBJ2-1	TRBV12-5	TGTGCTAGTGGGACCGGGGCGGTAAATGAGCAGTTCTTC	CASGTGAVNEQFF
many	TRBD2	TRBJ2-7	TRBV4-3	TGCGCCAGCAGCGGACGACTAGCGGGAGGATCCTACGAGCAGTACTTC	CASSGRLAGGSYEQYF
NA	TRBD2	TRBJ2-2	TRBV7-2	TGTGCCAGCAGCTTAGCCAGCGGGAGGCTCTACGGGGAGCTGTTTTTT	CASSLASGRLYGELFF
few	NA	TRBJ2-5	TRBV6-5	TGTGCCAGCAGTTCTGTAACAGGGCGGGAGACCCAGTACTTC	CASSSVTGRETQYF
NA	TRBD1	TRBJ1-2	TRBV6-1	TGTGCCAGCTCAACAACCGGGACAGCTGAGTATGGCTACACCTTC	CASSTTGTAEYGYTF
many	NA	TRBJ1-1	TRBV6-1	TGTGCCAGCAGCCCCCAGGGGCTGAACACTGAAGCTTTCTTT	CASSPQGLNTEAFF
NA	NA	TRBJ2-2	TRBV24-1	TGTGCCACCAGTGATTTGGTTGGCAATGGTGTCACCGGGGAGCTGTTTTTT	CATSDLVGNGVTGELFF
NA	TRBD2	TRBJ2-2	TRBV5-1	TGCGCCAGCAGCCCCGGTGGGACTAGCGGGAACACCGGGGAGCTGTTTTTT	CASSPGGTSGNTGELFF
few	TRBD2	TRBJ2-5	TRBV20-1	TGCAGTGCTAGCACGGGGTTTAGGCTTGGGCCTAGCGGGATCCCAGCCCAGTACTTC	CSASTGFRLGPSGIPAQYF
few	TRBD1	TRBJ2-2	TRBV2	TGTGCCAGCTCACCACAGGGGGGTATTAGCGGGGAGCTGTTTTTT	CASSPQGGISGELFF
many	TRBD2	TRBJ2-4	TRBV20-1	TGCAGTGCTCTTGGGGGGGACATTCAGTACTTC	CSALGGDIQYF
NA	TRBD2	TRBJ2-3	TRBV11-2	TGTGCCAGCAGCTTAGGGAGCGGGAAGGGGGATACGCAGTATTTT	CASSLGSGKGDTQYF
NA	NA	TRBJ2-2	TRBV9	TGTGCCAGCAGCGTAGAGGGGGACGGGGAGCTGTTTTTT	CASSVEGDGELFF
few	NA	TRBJ1-5	TRBV15	TGTGCCACCAGCAGGCGAAGGAATAGCAATCAGCCCCAGCATTTT	CATSRRRNSNQPQHF
NA	TRBD1	TRBJ2-2	TRBV6-5	TGTGCCAGCAGTTTTACCAGGGGGACGAACACCGGGGAGCTGTTTTTT	CASSFTRGTNTGELFF
few	NA	TRBJ1-1	TRBV12-3/TRBV12-4	TGTGCCAGCAGTTTGCCGCGCCAGAACACTGAAGCTTTCTTT	CASSLPRQNTEAFF
few	NA	TRBJ2-7	TRBV5-1	TGCGCCAGCAGCTTGGATGAGGTTGGCGGGACAGCTTCCTACGAGCAGTACTTC	CASSLDEVGGTASYEQYF
NA	TRBD1	TRBJ2-3	TRBV4-1	TGCGCCAGCAGTGACGGACAGGGCCCCTCAGATACGCAGTATTTT	CASSDGQGPSDTQYF
many	TRBD2	TRBJ2-7	TRBV5-1	TGCGCCAGCAGCAGCAAAGGACTAGCGGGAGGAAACCACGAGCAGTACTTC	CASSSKGLAGGNHEQYF
NA	NA	TRBJ2-1	TRBV12-3/TRBV12-4	TGTGCCAGCAACCCGGACCTCTACAATGAGCAGTTCTTC	CASNPDLYNEQFF
few	TRBD1	TRBJ1-2	TRBV29-1	TGCAGCGTTTGGGACAGCGACGTTTTCTATGGCTACACCTTC	CSVWDSDVFYGYTF
few	NA	TRBJ1-2	TRBV12-3/TRBV12-4	TGTGCCAGCAGGTCGGGACGTGGGGCCTATGGCTACACCTTC	CASRSGRGAYGYTF
NA	NA	TRBJ2-3	TRBV5-1	TGCGCCAGCAGAGGAAGAGGGGTTAGCACAGATACGCAGTATTTT	CASRGRGVSTDTQYF
many	TRBD1	TRBJ2-7	TRBV5-1	TGCGCCAGCAGCCCCGGGACAGTTCCCTACGAGCAGTACTTC	CASSPGTVPYEQYF
few	NA	TRBJ2-3	TRBV11-2	TGTGCCAGCAGCTTGGGGTCGGTAGGGACGCAGTATTTT	CASSLGSVGTQYF
NA	NA	TRBJ2-2	TRBV21-1	TGTGCCAGCAGCAAAGTTAGGACTAGCATCACCGGGGAGCTGTTTTTT	CASSKVRTSITGELFF
many	NA	TRBJ1-1	TRBV7-9	TGTGCCAGCAGCCCTGCCATGAACACTGAAGCTTTCTTT	CASSPAMNTEAFF
NA	TRBD2	TRBJ2-1	TRBV24-1	TGTGCCACCAGTGACCAAGTCGGGACTAGTCCCTACAATGAGCAGTTCTTC	CATSDQVGTSPYNEQFF
many	TRBD2	TRBJ2-7	TRBV11-2	TGTGCCAGCAGCTTATACGCGGGAGGGCCCTACGAGCAGTACTTC	CASSLYAGGPYEQYF